These 21 T cell receptor beta chains came from one sample sequenced in a study of beta chain features in type 1 diabetes listed by TCRdb under 2018. What the work shows at the level of the full study, not this receptor alone: In all four CD4+ subsets, TCRB CDR3 length was moderately but significantly shorter in type 1 diabetes patients.

These receptors' targets are unknown. Libraries were prepared through the immunoSEQ multiplex PCR assay. All of the isolated RNA was reverse transcribed with the High Capacity cDNA Reverse Transcription Kit, so expressed TCRB transcripts were sequenced. TCRdb took over this immuneACCESS table, retaining in-frame rearrangements with V and J assigned. Such tables are incomplete; in checked studies, under half of the missing clones stem from an unresolved V gene, and the remainder is unexplained. The sample records 300,000 to 350,000 clones, 9.3% of which are singletons. Roughly 1% of the sample goes to the ten largest clones. Sample: central memory CD4+ T cells from blood. The receptor set was obtained from a man in his thirties or forties with type 1 diabetes.

J is TRBJ1-1 and V is TRBV12-5; a weak D match, TRBD1 (5 bases). CDR3 length: 16 residues. CDR1 and CDR2 (germline): LGHNT, FRNRAP. Between the trimmed V and J ends, which lost 7 bases and 0 bases, there was a span of 18 bases. Here the CDR3 reads CASVLLLTDLNTEAFF. The CDR3 DNA sequence: TGTGCTAGTGTCCTCTTATTGACAGACCTGAACACTGAAGCTTTCTTT.

This clone has just a few counts. The chain is built from TRBV25-1 and TRBJ2-5, with 13 bases identical to TRBD2. Looked up from germline, CDR1 is MGHDK and CDR2 is SYGVNS. The CDR3 covers 15 residues. The V and J ends lost 4 bases and 6 bases, in that order; junction bases with no gene match: 5. CDR3 sequence reads: CASSVLAGGIKTQYF. CDR3 bases: TGTGCCAGCAGTGTACTAGCGGGGGGGATCAAGACCCAGTACTTC.

The table lists this clone with a few counts. J is TRBJ2-1 and V is TRBV7-2; the match to TRBD2 covers 9 bases. In germline, CDR1 is SGHTA, CDR2 FQGNSA. CDR3 size: 15 residues. V was clipped by 5 bases and J by 3 bases; unmatched bases: 5. CDR3 in amino acids: CASSKASGVYNEQFF. CDR3 nucleotides: TGTGCCAGCAGCAAAGCTAGCGGGGTCTACAATGAGCAGTTCTTC.

The rearrangement joins TRBV7-2 to TRBJ2-3, with 10 bases that match TRBD2. CDR1 is SGHTA and CDR2 is FQGNSA in the germline V gene. The CDR3 contains 16 residues. The V gene end was trimmed by 1 base and the J gene end by 3 bases; junction bases not matched to a gene: 4. CDR3 loop: CASSLESGGATDTQYF. CDR3 DNA sequence: TGTGCCAGCAGCTTAGAAAGCGGGGGGGCGACAGATACGCAGTATTTT.

The chain employs TRBV11-2 and TRBJ2-7; 10 bases fit TRBD1. The ends lost 5 bases at V and 6 bases at J; junction bases unmatched: 10. The CDR3 has 15 amino acids. Germline CDR1 is SGHAT and CDR2 is FQNNGV. The CDR3 DNA reads as TGTGCCAGCAGCAGGGGACAGGGGATCCTCGGCGAGCAGTACTTC. This codes for CASSRGQGILGEQYF.

This clone appeared a few times. The chain links TRBV18 to TRBJ1-1; D ambiguous. Germline CDR1 KGHSH, CDR2 LQKENI. Trimming cost V 5 bases and J 8 bases, with 12 bases left between them. The CDR3 consists of 12 residues. CDR3 bases: TGTGCCAGCTCAATCGGGCGTATCGAAGCTTTCTTT. It translates to CASSIGRIEAFF.

This clone was observed a few times. The chain recombines TRBV7-9 with TRBJ1-1; perhaps TRBD1 as D (5 bases). Trimming cost V 4 bases and J 0 bases, with 12 bases left between them. The germline CDR1 and CDR2 sequences are SEHNR and FQNEAQ (reference sequence). The CDR3 spans 15 residues. The CDR3 protein is CASSYQGRLNTEAFF. CDR3 DNA sequence: TGTGCCAGCAGCTACCAGGGTAGGTTGAACACTGAAGCTTTCTTT.

This clone was seen at least ten times. This chain uses TRBV19 with TRBJ1-5, with D possibly matching TRBD1 (6 bases). V gave up 4 bases and J gave up 8 bases, with 18 bases separating them. CDR3 length equals 15 residues. Germline CDR1 reads LNHDA; CDR2 reads SQIVND (reference sequence). The CDR3 DNA is TGTGCCAGTAGTAGACAGGAGCAGACGTGGGAGCCCCAGCATTTT. Protein product: CASSRQEQTWEPQHF.

The chain joins TRBV6-5 to TRBJ1-1; a possible D gene is TRBD1 (6 bases). There are 14 residues in the CDR3. V was trimmed by 6 bases and J by 1 base, leaving 12 bases between them. Germline V CDR1 and CDR2: MNHEY, SVGAGI. The CDR3: CASRIRGANTEAFF. The CDR3 nucleotides read TGTGCCAGCAGAATCCGGGGGGCGAACACTGAAGCTTTCTTT.

This clone came up a few times. This chain links TRBV7-9 with TRBJ1-2, with a weak D call TRBD1 (6 bases). Germline V gene data show CDR1 as SEHNR and CDR2 as FQNEAQ (reference sequence). This CDR3 has 13 amino acids. V lost 5 bases and J lost 3, with 10 bases in between. CDR3 residues: CASSPRQDYGYTF. CDR3 nucleotides: TGTGCCAGCAGCCCGCGACAGGACTATGGCTACACCTTC.

V usage is TRBV27 and J usage is TRBJ2-3, with TRBD2 matching 7 bases. The CDR3 spans 16 residues. V shed 9 bases, J shed 1 base, and the junction held 13 bases outside the gene matches. Looked up from germline, CDR1 is MNHEY and CDR2 is SMNVEV (reference sequence). Here the CDR3 DNA reads TGTGCCAGGAGACCCAGGGAGGGGAGGGGCACAGATACGCAGTATTTT. It translates to CARRPREGRGTDTQYF.

This clone came up a few times. The chain uses TRBV30 and TRBJ2-1, with 7 positions matching TRBD1. The CDR3 covers 13 residues. CDR1 and CDR2 from the germline V gene are GTSNPN and SVGIG (reference sequence). V was pared by 0 bases and J by 10 bases, with 6 bases of the junction left unmatched. In nucleotides, the CDR3 is TGTGCCTGGAGTGTATACAGGGGCGGCGAGCAGTTCTTC. As protein: CAWSVYRGGEQFF. The full variable domain, completed using reference TRBV30 and TRBJ2-1, is SQTIHQWPATLVQPVGSPLSLECTVEGTSNPNLYWYRQAAGRGLQLLFYSVGIGQISSEVPQNLSASRPQDRQFILSSKKLLLSDSGFYLCAWSVYRGGEQFFGPGTRLTVL.

This clone was observed a handful of times. V is TRBV11-2 and J is TRBJ2-7, with 10 bases lining up with TRBD1. The V gene's germline CDR1 is SGHAT and CDR2 FQNNGV. J gave up 4 bases and V 0 bases, and 18 bases lay outside the gene matches. The CDR3 totals 20 residues. CDR3 loop: CASSLDGSLGGTGVRYEQYF. The CDR3 DNA reads TGTGCCAGCAGCTTAGATGGAAGTTTGGGTGGGACAGGGGTTAGGTACGAGCAGTACTTC.

This sequence joins TRBV7-9 and TRBJ2-5; 14 bases map to TRBD2. V was pared by 4 bases and J by 3 bases, with 4 bases of the junction left unmatched. The CDR3 consists of 16 residues. From germline, CDR1 is SEHNR and CDR2 FQNEAQ (reference sequence). The CDR3 nucleotides are TGTGCCAGCAGCTCTACGGGACTAGCGGGGGAAGAGACCCAGTACTTC. This encodes CASSSTGLAGEETQYF.

The CDR3 sequence is CASSRGGTGELFF. CDR3 nucleotides: TGCGCCAGCAGCAGGGGGGGCACCGGGGAGCTGTTTTTT. The V call is TRBV10-2, the J call TRBJ2-2; D is perhaps TRBD1 or TRBD2 (7 bases each). V lost 6 bases, J lost 4 bases, and 9 bases lay in between. In germline, CDR1 is WSHSY, CDR2 SAAADI. CDR3 length: 13 residues.

This clone has a handful of counts. The J gene is TRBJ2-3, the V gene TRBV9; D is possibly TRBD1 (6 bases). This CDR3 comprises 15 residues. Per germline, CDR1 SGDLS and CDR2 YYNGEE. Trimming shortened V by 4 bases and J by 1 base, and 13 bases separated the two germline ends. This chain's CDR3 is CASSLEGVRTDTQYF. CDR3 nucleotides: TGTGCCAGCAGCCTAGAGGGGGTCCGCACAGATACGCAGTATTTT.

CDR3 DNA sequence: TGCGCCAGCAGCGAGGGACAGGCTTCTTGGGGCTACACCTTC. Amino acids: CASSEGQASWGYTF. V usage is TRBV4-3 and J usage is TRBJ1-2; 8 positions agree with TRBD1. The germline CDR1 and CDR2 sequences are LGHNA and YSLEER. With V trimmed by 5 bases and J by 8 bases, 10 bases remained unmatched. The length of the CDR3 is 14 residues.

This clone came up a few times. The limits of the CDR3 on the DNA are not certain, so only TCRdb's listed CDR3 is given. The chain couples TRBV21-1 to TRBJ2-7; the table names TRBD2, a call not compared with the DNA. TRBV21-1 is tagged as a pseudogene. The CDR3 length equals 14 residues, ends included. This CDR3 reads CAGVAGGTSYEQYF.

Note on this clone: The same CDR3 also results from other DNA sequences found in this sample. V and J are TRBV19 and TRBJ1-5; D remains ambiguous. This CDR3 contains 13 residues. With 5 bases removed from V and 5 bases from J, the gap between germline ends came to 10 bases. Germline V lookup: CDR1 LNHDA, CDR2 SQIVND (reference sequence). The CDR3 nucleotides are TGTGCCAGTAGTCCCCGAGGAGATCAGCCCCAGCATTTT. Its protein is CASSPRGDQPQHF.

This clone was counted a few times. V is TRBV4-3 and J is TRBJ2-7; a weak D match, TRBD1 (5 bases). V shed 5 bases and J shed 1 base, with 9 bases lying between them. CDR1 and CDR2 from the germline V gene are LGHNA and YSLEER. This CDR3 region has 13 residues. CDR3 loop: CASSKYRSYEQYF. The CDR3 nucleotides read TGCGCCAGCAGCAAGTACAGGTCCTACGAGCAGTACTTC.

This clone was seen a few times. The V gene is TRBV28, the J gene TRBJ1-4; 10 bases map to TRBD1. Germline V gene lookup returns CDR1 MDHEN and CDR2 SYDVKM. The V gene end was trimmed by 5 bases and the J gene end by 0 bases; junction bases not matched to a gene: 6. The CDR3 is 17 amino acids. CDR3 loop: CASSLPGQGSTNEKLFF. CDR3 bases: TGTGCCAGCAGTCTACCGGGACAGGGGTCAACTAATGAAAAACTGTTTTTT.